This entry is about one TCR beta chain. No cognate antigen has been identified for it. Nothing much larger sits one base from this clone, and base qualities are not available. The data derive from a study of blood T cell repertoires in COVID-19 (dated by TCRdb to 2019 to 2021). As for the study more broadly: Recovered participants in ImmuneRACE Cohort 3 were defined as having two consecutive negative NP/OP PCR tests, clearance from a healthcare professional, or resolution of symptoms. The collaborator samples originated in the United States, Italy and Spain and spanned the acute and convalescent phases of COVID-19. The material from the prospective study consisted of cDNA or gDNA derived from T cells, B-cell-depleted T cells, or PBMCs. Subjects who had been exposed to COVID-19, were actively infected with it, or had recovered from it provided the deeply sampled blood TCRbeta repertoires that made up the dataset. The repertoires were released in a freely available public database intended as a resource for research on the immune response to SARS-CoV-2. Samples were obtained from the ongoing ImmuneRACE study (first 160 participants) and from 1,254 subjects provided by 6 global collaborators. Sample metadata almost always included a de-identified subject ID, COVID-19 status, age in years and sex. Where available, HLA class I and class II types were obtained from metadata supplied by the sample provider rather than from assay-based typing.

Overall results and qualifications from the work: The amount of clinical and demographic metadata varied by source and participant and was provided uncurated.

In the prospective study, participants were about 18 to 100 years old, resided in about two dozen geographic areas of the United States, and were enrolled through a virtual design. In the prospective study, cohorts were assigned on the basis of participant-reported clinical history obtained from a screening survey and a study questionnaire. Each participant in the prospective study had whole blood, serum and a nasopharyngeal or oropharyngeal swab collected by mobile phlebotomists. Prospective study participants could optionally give additional blood draws and questionnaires over an approximately two-month period. Before DNA extraction, blood samples from the prospective study were shipped at room temperature or frozen. The germline V gene yields SGHDT for CDR1 and YYEEEE for CDR2. The CDR3 spans 14 residues, from the cysteine through the phenylalanine. The kept DNA is CDR3 alone, 42 bases in frame from the first base. Trimming takes 2 bases from V and 2 bases from J, and the germline ends sit 8 bases apart.

TCRbeta CDR3 regions were amplified from genomic DNA by means of the immunoSEQ Assay, a bias-controlled multiplex PCR. In the original analysis: The number of nucleated cells in each sample was estimated by amplification of reference gene primers within the assay. Sequence reads were collapsed and filtered to measure the absolute abundance of every unique TCRbeta CDR3 rearrangement. Productive Simpson clonality was computed per sample as the square root of Simpson's diversity index over productive rearrangements. TCRdb limited this immuneACCESS table to in-frame rearrangements with V and J called. A share of clones is missing; checked studies link under half to unresolved V genes, and the rest is unexplained. V and J calls and clone size are copied from that table; D and trimming were computed from the DNA. The sample records over 110,000 clones, about 80% of which are singletons. The ten largest clones take up approximately 4% of the sample.

The origin of this receptor is a man aged 50 to 60 in a cohort exposed to, infected with or recovered from COVID-19 (not recorded which). The material sequenced was PBMCs or T cells enriched from blood (not recorded which). The V gene is TRBV5-6 and the J gene is TRBJ1-5; the D gene is unclear. The CDR3 in this case is CASSFAGGNQPQHF. The DNA sequence is TGTGCCAGCAGCTTCGCGGGAGGCAATCAGCCCCAGCATTTT.